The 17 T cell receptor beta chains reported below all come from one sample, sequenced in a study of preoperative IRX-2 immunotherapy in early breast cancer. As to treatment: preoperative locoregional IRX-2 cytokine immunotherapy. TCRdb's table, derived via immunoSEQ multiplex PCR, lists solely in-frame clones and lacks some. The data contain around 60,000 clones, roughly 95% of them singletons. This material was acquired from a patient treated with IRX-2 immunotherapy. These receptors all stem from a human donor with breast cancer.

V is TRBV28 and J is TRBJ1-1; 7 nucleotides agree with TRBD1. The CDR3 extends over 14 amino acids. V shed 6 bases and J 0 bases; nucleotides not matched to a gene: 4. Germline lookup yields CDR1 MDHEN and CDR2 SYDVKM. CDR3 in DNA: TGTGCCAGCAGGATACAGGGGATGAACACTGAAGCTTTCTTT. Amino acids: CASRIQGMNTEAFF. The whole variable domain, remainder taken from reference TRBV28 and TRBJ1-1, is DVKVTQSSRYLVKRTGEKVFLECVQDMDHENMFWYRQDPGLGLRLIYFSYDVKMKEKGDIPEGYSVSREKKERFSLILESASTNQTSMYLCASRIQGMNTEAFFGQGTRLTVV.

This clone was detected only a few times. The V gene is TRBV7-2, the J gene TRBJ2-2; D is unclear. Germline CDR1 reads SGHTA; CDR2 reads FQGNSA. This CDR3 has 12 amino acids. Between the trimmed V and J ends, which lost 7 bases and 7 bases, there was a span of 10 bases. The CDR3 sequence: CASNPGVGELFF. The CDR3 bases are TGTGCCAGCAACCCGGGCGTCGGGGAGCTGTTTTTT.

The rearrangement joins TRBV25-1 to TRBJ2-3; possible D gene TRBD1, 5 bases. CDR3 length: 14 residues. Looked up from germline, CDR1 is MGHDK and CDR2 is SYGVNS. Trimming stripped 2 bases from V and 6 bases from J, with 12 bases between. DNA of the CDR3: TGTGCCAGCAGTGAAGCAGGGTTGCACGATACGCAGTATTTT. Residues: CASSEAGLHDTQYF.

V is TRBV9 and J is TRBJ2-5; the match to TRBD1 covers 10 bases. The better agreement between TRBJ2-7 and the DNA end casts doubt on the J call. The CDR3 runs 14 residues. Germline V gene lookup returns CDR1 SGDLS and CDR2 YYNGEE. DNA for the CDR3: TGTGCCAGCAGCGTAGGGACAGGGGGGGACGAGCAGTACTTC. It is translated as CASSVGTGGDEQYF.

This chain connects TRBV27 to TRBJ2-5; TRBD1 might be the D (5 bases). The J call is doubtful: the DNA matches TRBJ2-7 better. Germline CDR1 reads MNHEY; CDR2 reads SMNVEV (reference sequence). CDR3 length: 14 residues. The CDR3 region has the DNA TGTGCCAGCAGTTTCTCCCAGGGAAGGTACGAGCAGTACTTC. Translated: CASSFSQGRYEQYF.

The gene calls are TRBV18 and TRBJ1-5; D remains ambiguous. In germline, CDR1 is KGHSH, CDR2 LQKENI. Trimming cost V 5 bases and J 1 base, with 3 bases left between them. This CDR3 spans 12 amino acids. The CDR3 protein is CASSGSNQPQHF. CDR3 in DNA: TGTGCCAGCTCAGGGAGCAATCAGCCCCAGCATTTT.

CDR3 bases: TGTGCCAGCAGCTTCCTCCGGGGGAGCTACAATGAGCAGTTCTTC. Translation: CASSFLRGSYNEQFF. The J gene is TRBJ2-1, the V gene TRBV11-2; TRBD2 might be the D (6 bases). The CDR3 is 15 amino acids. CDR1 SGHAT and CDR2 FQNNGV come from the germline V gene. V shed 3 bases and J shed 3 bases, with 12 bases lying between them.

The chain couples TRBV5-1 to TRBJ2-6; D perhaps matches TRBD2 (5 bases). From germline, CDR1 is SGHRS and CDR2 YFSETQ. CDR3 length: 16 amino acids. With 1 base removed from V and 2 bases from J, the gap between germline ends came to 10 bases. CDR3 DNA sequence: TGCGCCAGCAGCTTGCTAGTGGGAGCTGGGGCCAACGTCCTGACTTTC. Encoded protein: CASSLLVGAGANVLTF.

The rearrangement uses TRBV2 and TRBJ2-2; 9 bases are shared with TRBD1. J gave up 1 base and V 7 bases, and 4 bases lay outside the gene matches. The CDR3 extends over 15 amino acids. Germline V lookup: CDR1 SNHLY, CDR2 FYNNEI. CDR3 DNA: TGTGCCAGCATCTTGGGACAGGGGAACACCGGGGAGCTGTTTTTT. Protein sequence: CASILGQGNTGELFF. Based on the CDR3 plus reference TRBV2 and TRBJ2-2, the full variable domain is EPEVTQTPSHQVTQMGQEVILRCVPISNHLYFYWYRQILGQKVEFLVSFYNNEISEKSEIFDDQFSVERPDGSNFTLKIRSTKLEDSAMYFCASILGQGNTGELFFGEGSRLTVL.

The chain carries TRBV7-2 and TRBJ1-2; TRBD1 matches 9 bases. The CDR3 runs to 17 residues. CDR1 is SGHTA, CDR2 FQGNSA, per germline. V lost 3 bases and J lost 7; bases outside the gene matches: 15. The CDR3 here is CASSFSRTGVERGGYTF. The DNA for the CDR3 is TGTGCCAGCAGCTTCAGTAGGACAGGGGTGGAGAGGGGTGGCTACACCTTC.

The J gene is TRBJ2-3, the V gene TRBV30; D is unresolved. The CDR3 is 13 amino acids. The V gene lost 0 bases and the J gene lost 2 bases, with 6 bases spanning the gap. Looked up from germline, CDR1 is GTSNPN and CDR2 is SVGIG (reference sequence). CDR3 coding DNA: TGTGCCTGGAGTGTGGTCCCCACAGATACGCAGTATTTT. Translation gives CAWSVVPTDTQYF.

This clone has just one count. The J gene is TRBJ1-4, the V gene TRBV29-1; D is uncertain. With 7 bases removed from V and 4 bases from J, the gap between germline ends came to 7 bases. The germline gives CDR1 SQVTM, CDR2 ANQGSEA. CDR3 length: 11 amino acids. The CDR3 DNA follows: TGCAGCGGAACAGTTAATGAAAAACTGTTTTTT. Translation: CSGTVNEKLFF.

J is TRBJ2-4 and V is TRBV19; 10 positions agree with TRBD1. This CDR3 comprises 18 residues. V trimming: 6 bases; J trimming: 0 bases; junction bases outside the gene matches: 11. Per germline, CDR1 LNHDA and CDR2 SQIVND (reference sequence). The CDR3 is CASRGTGVRGLAKNIQYF. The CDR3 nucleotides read TGTGCCAGTAGGGGGACAGGGGTGAGGGGGTTAGCCAAAAACATTCAGTACTTC.

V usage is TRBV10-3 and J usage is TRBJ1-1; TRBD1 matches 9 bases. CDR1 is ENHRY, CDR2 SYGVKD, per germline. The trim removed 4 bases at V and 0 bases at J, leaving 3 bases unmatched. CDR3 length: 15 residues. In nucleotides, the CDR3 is TGTGCCATCAGTGCCGGGACAGGGATGAACACTGAAGCTTTCTTT. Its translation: CAISAGTGMNTEAFF.

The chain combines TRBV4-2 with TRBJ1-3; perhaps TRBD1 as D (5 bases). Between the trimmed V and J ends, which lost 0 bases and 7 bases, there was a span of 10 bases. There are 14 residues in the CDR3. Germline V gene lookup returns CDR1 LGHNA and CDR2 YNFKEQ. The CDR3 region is CASSQEGRVNTIYF. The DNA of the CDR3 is TGTGCCAGCAGCCAAGAGGGCAGGGTGAACACCATATATTTT.

The CDR3 bases are TGTGCCAGCAGAAACAGACAGGGCGCTCAGCCCCAGCATTTT. Translation: CASRNRQGAQPQHF. This rearrangement joins TRBV2 to TRBJ1-5; 7 nucleotides match TRBD1. The CDR3 is made up of 14 amino acids. The germline V gene has CDR1 SNHLY and CDR2 FYNNEI. V lost 6 bases to trimming and J lost 6 bases; unmatched junction nucleotides: 8.

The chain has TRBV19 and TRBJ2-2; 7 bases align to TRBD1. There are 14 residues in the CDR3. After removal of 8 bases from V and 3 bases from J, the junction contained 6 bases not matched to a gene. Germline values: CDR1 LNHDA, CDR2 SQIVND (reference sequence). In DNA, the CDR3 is TGTGCCAGTGCAGACAGGGACGACACCGGGGAGCTGTTTTTT. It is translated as CASADRDDTGELFF. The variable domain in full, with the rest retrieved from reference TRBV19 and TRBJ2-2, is DGGITQSPKYLFRKEGQNVTLSCEQNLNHDAMYWYRQDPGQGLRLIYYSQIVNDFQKGDIAEGYSVSREKKESFPLTVTSAQKNPTAFYLCASADRDDTGELFFGEGSRLTVL.